What follows describes a single T cell receptor (beta chain). This CDR3 region has 15 residues. Germline V gene data show CDR1 as SEHNR and CDR2 as FQNEAQ (reference sequence). Trimming shortened V by 1 base and J by 0 bases, and 10 bases separated the two germline ends. The repertoire was sequenced with immunoSEQ multiplex PCR; TCRdb's copy has only in-frame clones and lacks some. The sample has approximately 77,000 clones, approximately 89% seen once. The record originates from a study of OX40 agonist ivuxolimab in advanced cancers. Study-level information: Checkpoint inhibitors had been given previously to 40% of patients.

V is TRBV7-9 and J is TRBJ2-7, with TRBD2 as a possible D gene (6 bases). Sequences were derived from CD4+ or CD8+ T cells sorted from blood, sampled in a trial of the OX40 agonist ivuxolimab. The receptor was derived from an adult with an advanced solid tumor such as melanoma, head and neck, liver or kidney cancer. The CDR3 loop reads CASSLGAGTSYEQYF. The CDR3 DNA is TGTGCCAGCAGCTTAGGGGCGGGGACCTCCTACGAGCAGTACTTC.